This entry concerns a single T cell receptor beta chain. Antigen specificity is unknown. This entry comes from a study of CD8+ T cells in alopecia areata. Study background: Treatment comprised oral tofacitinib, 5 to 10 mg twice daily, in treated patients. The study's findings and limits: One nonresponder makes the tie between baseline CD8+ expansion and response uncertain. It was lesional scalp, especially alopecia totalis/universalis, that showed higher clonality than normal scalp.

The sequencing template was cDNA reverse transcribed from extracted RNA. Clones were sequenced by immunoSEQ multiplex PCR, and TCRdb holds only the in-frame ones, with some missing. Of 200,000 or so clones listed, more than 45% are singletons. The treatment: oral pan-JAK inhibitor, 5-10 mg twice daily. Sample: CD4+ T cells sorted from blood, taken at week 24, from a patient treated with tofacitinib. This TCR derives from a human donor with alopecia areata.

Written as DNA, the CDR3 is TGCGCCAGCTCAACCGGGACTAGCGGGAGAAATGAGCAGTTCTTC. This sequence encodes CASSTGTSGRNEQFF. The chain employs TRBV5-1 and TRBJ2-1; 14 bases fit TRBD2. J gave up 7 bases and V 7 bases, and 7 bases lay outside the gene matches. CDR3 size: 15 residues. Germline values: CDR1 SGHRS, CDR2 YFSETQ.